The sequence of this TCR beta chain was determined in a study of vaccination effects on CD4 cells after COVID-19. Study summary: Participants completed two doses of the BNT162b2 or mRNA-1273 vaccine.

The ViraFEST assay expanded antigen-specific CD4+ T cells with viral peptide pools before sequencing. Once cultured for about 9 days, the cells underwent separation to obtain CD4+ T cells. Recipients of the vaccine had no prior SARS-CoV-2 infection and negative nucleocapsid antibodies. Regarding the study as a whole: After vaccination, at late timepoints, clones induced by infection and by vaccine contracted markedly.

The protocol was immunoSEQ multiplex PCR, while the TCRdb copy is restricted to in-frame clones and leaves out a portion. The sample comprises about 70,000 clones, 80% of which are singletons, and roughly an eighth rests with the top ten. Of note for this clone: The antigen is unknown.

The TCR comes from a human donor who received a COVID-19 vaccine. Sequenced here: CD4+ T cells from PBMCs cultured with SARS-CoV-2 spike peptides, sampled before COVID-19 vaccination.

CDR3 amino acids: CAWSVSGTYGYTF. The CDR3 bases are TGTGCCTGGAGTGTATCGGGGACGTATGGCTACACCTTC. The chain uses TRBV30 and TRBJ1-2; TRBD1 is a possible D gene (5 bases). This CDR3 has 13 residues. Germline CDR1 and CDR2: GTSNPN and SVGIG (reference sequence). V lost 0 bases and J 5 bases, leaving 10 bases between the germline ends. Drawing the rest from reference TRBV30 and TRBJ1-2, the complete variable domain is SQTIHQWPATLVQPVGSPLSLECTVEGTSNPNLYWYRQAAGRGLQLLFYSVGIGQISSEVPQNLSASRPQDRQFILSSKKLLLSDSGFYLCAWSVSGTYGYTFGSGTRLTVV.